This T cell receptor (beta chain) is drawn from a study of early stage breast cancer tumors. Study-level information: Average read coverage per sample was 9 to 10-fold. Study-wide points: Tumor and normal breast were distinguished via blood comparison in 14 of 16 patients.

The CDR3 has 15 amino acids. Per the germline V gene, CDR1 is SGDLS and CDR2 is YYNGEE. The ends lost 4 bases at V and 5 bases at J; junction bases unmatched: 9. As concerns this clone: The target antigen is unknown.

Each sample had two DNA replicates, 0.45 to 0.65 ug blood or around 1.5 ug tissue. The repertoire was sequenced with immunoSEQ multiplex PCR; TCRdb's copy has only in-frame clones and lacks some. The data hold around 48,000 clones, with about 90% observed a single time. The sequence was obtained from a person aged 70 to 85 with breast cancer. J is TRBJ2-5 and V is TRBV9; 9 bases fit TRBD1. Sequencing was done on a sample of blood. As DNA, the CDR3 is TGTGCCAGCAGCCCCAACATCGACAGGGGGGAGACCCAGTACTTC. It translates to CASSPNIDRGETQYF. The full variable domain, rest sourced from reference TRBV9 and TRBJ2-5, is DSGVTQTPKHLITATGQRVTLRCSPRSGDLSVYWYQQSLDQGLQFLIQYYNGEERAKGNILERFSAQQFPDLHSELNLSSLELGDSALYFCASSPNIDRGETQYFGPGTRLLVL.